This is a list of T cell receptor beta chains from one sample in a study of CD8 T cells in ankylosing spondylitis. TCRdb analysed the 5' RACE reads with MiXCR anew, one entry per CDR3 protein. The data show tens of thousands of distinct CDR3 sequences, about 8.3% seen once. The sample consisted of blood, either unsorted or a sorted T cell fraction (not recorded which). The receptors were sampled from a male donor with ankylosing spondylitis. The CDR3 runs from the conserved cysteine through the conserved F or W.

CDR3aa	v_gene	j_gene
CASSPTPDGEQYF	TRBV7-8	TRBJ2-7
CASSLGGDTQYF	TRBV11-2	TRBJ2-3
CASTELQKTQYF	TRBV7-8	TRBJ2-5
CASSDAGEGADTQYF	TRBV6-4	TRBJ2-3
CSARDSDSGRVRGELFF	TRBV20-1	TRBJ2-2
CASSVAGEQFF	TRBV11-2	TRBJ2-1
CASSWETGELFF	TRBV6-5	TRBJ2-2
CASSHGQGVENTEAFF	TRBV4-1	TRBJ1-1
CASSSDRDYGYTF	TRBV5-4	TRBJ1-2
CSVSQGYPGELFF	TRBV29-1	TRBJ2-2
CASSLRGDYGYTF	TRBV12-3/TRBV12-4	TRBJ1-2
CASSQGLYSTDTQYF	TRBV3-1	TRBJ2-3
CASSLFGAGGETQYF	TRBV27	TRBJ2-5
CASSPWATGLAYGYTF	TRBV12-3/TRBV12-4	TRBJ1-2
CASSLARMEGYTF	TRBV5-1	TRBJ1-2
CASSVSRDTPTEQFF	TRBV9	TRBJ2-1
CASSSFGLAGDDEQFF	TRBV13	TRBJ2-1
CASSQFVGGSQNTEAFF	TRBV16	TRBJ1-1
CSASVAGAADTQYF	TRBV20-1	TRBJ2-3
CASSLGGTVTEAFF	TRBV7-6	TRBJ1-1
CSARVPHTYGYTF	TRBV20-1	TRBJ1-2
CASSLPPGPKSGELFF	TRBV7-9	TRBJ2-2
CARPQGAGNTIYF	TRBV25-1	TRBJ1-3
CACSDPAGTGELFF	TRBV12-3/TRBV12-4	TRBJ2-2
CASSEAVPLSYEQYF	TRBV2	TRBJ2-7
CASGLVPGRETEAFF	TRBV12-5	TRBJ1-1
CSAGTEFFNTGELFF	TRBV20-1	TRBJ2-2
CATSPGTSGRMGQETQYF	TRBV24-1	TRBJ2-5
CASSNRANADTQYF	TRBV7-9	TRBJ2-3
CASSSEGRGQPQHF	TRBV7-9	TRBJ1-5
CSAKSGPARRDYGYTF	TRBV20-1	TRBJ1-2
CASSLTAGTNSYNEQFF	TRBV18	TRBJ2-1
CATPGGDTQYF	TRBV2	TRBJ2-3
CASSRLEVDEQFF	TRBV14	TRBJ2-1
CASSDGSPLGTEAFF	TRBV2	TRBJ1-1
CASSEGQGLASYNEQFF	TRBV6-1	TRBJ2-1
CSAGLAGLNIQYF	TRBV29-1	TRBJ2-4
CASSLTPEEANTGELFF	TRBV5-5	TRBJ2-2
CAISETGNYGYTF	TRBV10-3	TRBJ1-2
CASRGQGGGNQPQHF	TRBV6-1	TRBJ1-5
CSARPLAGVSNEQFF	TRBV20-1	TRBJ2-1
CASSLGRGYQMNTEAFF	TRBV5-4	TRBJ1-1
CASSPAPGSLTTSTDTQYF	TRBV11-1	TRBJ2-3
CATSRGTGATYEQYF	TRBV15	TRBJ2-7
CASSPGQGPRETQYF	TRBV6-1	TRBJ2-5
CASSDDRVDEQFF	TRBV2	TRBJ2-1
CASNQAASEPTGELFF	TRBV12-3/TRBV12-4	TRBJ2-2